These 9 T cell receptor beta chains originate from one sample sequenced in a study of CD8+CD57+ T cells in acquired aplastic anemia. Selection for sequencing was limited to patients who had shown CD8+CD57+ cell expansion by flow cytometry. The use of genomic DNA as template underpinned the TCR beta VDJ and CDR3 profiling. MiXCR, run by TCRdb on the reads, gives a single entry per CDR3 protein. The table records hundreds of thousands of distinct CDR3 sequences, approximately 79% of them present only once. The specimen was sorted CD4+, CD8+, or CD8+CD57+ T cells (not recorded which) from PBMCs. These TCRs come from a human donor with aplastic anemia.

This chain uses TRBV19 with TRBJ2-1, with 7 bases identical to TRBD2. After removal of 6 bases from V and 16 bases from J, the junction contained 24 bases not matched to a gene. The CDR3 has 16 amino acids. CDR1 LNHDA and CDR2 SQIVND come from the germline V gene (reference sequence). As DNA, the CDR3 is TGTGCCAGTAGCATGGGGGGGGGAAACTACAATGAGGAGTTCTTCTTC. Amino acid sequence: CASSMGGGNYNEEFFF.

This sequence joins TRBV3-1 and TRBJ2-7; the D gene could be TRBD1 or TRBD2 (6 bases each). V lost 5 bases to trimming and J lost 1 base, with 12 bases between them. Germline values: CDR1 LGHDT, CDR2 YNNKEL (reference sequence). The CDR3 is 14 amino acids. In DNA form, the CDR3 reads TGTGCCAGCAGCGTAGGAGGGGGATCCTACGAGCAGTACTTC. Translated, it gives CASSVGGGSYEQYF.

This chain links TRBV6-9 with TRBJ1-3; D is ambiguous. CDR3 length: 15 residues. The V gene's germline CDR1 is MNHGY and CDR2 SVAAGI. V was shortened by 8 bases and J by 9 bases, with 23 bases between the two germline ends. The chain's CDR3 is CASFTGQSRRGTIYF. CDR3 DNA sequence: TGTGCCAGCTTCACGGGCCAGAGTCGTCGGGGCACCATATATTTT.

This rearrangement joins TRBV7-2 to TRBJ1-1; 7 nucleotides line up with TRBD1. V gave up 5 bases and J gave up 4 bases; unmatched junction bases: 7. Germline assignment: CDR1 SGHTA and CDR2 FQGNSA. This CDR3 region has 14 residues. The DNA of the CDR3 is TGTGCCAGCAGCAAAAGCTCAGGGGGCACTGAAGCTTTCTTT. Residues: CASSKSSGGTEAFF.

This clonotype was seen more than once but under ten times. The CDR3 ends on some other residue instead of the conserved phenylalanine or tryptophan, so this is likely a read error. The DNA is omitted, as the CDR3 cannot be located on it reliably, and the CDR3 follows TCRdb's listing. The CDR3 loop is CASSLTGGADNRYI. V gene TRBV7-2 combines with J gene TRBJ2-3; the D call of TRBD1 is as the table states it, not checked on the DNA. Per germline, CDR1 SGHTA and CDR2 FQGNSA. The CDR3 is 14 residues long, counting both termini.

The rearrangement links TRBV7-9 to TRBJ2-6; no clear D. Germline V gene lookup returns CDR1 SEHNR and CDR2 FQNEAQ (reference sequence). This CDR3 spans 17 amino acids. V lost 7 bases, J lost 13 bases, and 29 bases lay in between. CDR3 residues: CASTWADEKSFGPVLTF. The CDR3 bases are TGTGCCAGCACCTGGGCGGATGAGAAGTCCTTCGGGCCAGTCCTGACTTTC.

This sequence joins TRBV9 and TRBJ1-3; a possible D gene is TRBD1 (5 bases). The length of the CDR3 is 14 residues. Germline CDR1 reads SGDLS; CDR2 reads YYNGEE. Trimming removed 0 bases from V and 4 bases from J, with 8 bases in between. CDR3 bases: TGTGCCAGCAGCGTAGATGGGGGAGGAAACACCATATATTTT. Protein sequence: CASSVDGGGNTIYF.

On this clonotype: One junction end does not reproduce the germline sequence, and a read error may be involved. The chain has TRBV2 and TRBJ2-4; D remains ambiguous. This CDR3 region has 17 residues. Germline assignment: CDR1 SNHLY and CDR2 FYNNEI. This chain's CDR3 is CASSDTSTIQPKHIQYF. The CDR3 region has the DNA TGTGCCAGCAGCGACACCTCGACAATACAACCCAAACACATTCAGTACTTC.

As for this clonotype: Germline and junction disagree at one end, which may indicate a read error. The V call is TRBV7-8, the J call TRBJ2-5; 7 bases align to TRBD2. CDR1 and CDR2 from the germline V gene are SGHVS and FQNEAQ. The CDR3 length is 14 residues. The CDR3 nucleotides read TGTGCCAGCAGTGACGGGGGGACCACAGATACGCAGTATTTC. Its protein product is CASSDGGTTDTQYF.